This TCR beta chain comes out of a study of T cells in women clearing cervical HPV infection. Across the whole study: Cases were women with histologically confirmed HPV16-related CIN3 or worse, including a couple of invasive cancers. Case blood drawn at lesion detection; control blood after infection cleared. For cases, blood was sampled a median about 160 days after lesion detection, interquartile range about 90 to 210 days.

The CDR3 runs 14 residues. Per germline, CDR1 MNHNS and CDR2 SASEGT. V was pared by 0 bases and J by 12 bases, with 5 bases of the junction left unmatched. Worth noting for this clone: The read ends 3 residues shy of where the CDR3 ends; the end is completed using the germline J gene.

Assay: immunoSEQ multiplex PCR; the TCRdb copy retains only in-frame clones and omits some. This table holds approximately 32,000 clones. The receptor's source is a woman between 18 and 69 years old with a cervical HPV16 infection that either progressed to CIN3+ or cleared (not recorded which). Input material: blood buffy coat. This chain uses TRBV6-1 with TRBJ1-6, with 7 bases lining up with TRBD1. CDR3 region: CASSEALQGIPLHF. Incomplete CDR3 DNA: TGTGCCAGCAGTGAAGCTTTACAGGGGATACCC.